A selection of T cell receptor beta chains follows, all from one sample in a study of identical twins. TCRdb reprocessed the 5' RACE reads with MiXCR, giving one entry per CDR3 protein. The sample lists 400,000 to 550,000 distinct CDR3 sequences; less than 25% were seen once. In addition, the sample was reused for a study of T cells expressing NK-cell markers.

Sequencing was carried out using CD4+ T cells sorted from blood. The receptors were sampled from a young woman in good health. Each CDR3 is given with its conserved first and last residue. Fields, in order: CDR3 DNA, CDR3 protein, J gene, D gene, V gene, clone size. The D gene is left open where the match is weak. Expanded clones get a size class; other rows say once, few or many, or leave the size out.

CDR3 DNA: TGTGCCAGCAGTGTAGCGGGGGGGACTTATTACAATGAGCAGTTCTTC
CDR3 protein: CASSVAGGTYYNEQFF
J gene: TRBJ2-1
D gene: TRBD2
V gene: TRBV2
clone size: few

CDR3 DNA: TGTGCCAGTGGAGGGACTAGCGGGAGAAATTTGCGCGAGCAGTACTTC
CDR3 protein: CASGGTSGRNLREQYF
J gene: TRBJ2-7
D gene: TRBD2
V gene: TRBV19
clone size: .

CDR3 DNA: TGCGCCAGCAGCGTCAAAGTAGCGGGGATCGATCAGCCCCAGCATTTT
CDR3 protein: CASSVKVAGIDQPQHF
J gene: TRBJ1-5
D gene: .
V gene: TRBV5-1
clone size: .

CDR3 DNA: TGTGCCAGCAGCTTAAGGGACTTCAGCACAGATACGCAGTATTTT
CDR3 protein: CASSLRDFSTDTQYF
J gene: TRBJ2-3
D gene: .
V gene: TRBV7-2
clone size: .

CDR3 DNA: TGCAGTGCTAGAGATGAAGGGCGGGATAGCACAGATACGCAGTATTTT
CDR3 protein: CSARDEGRDSTDTQYF
J gene: TRBJ2-3
D gene: .
V gene: TRBV20-1
clone size: .

CDR3 DNA: TGCAGTGCTAGAGAGGCTAGCGGGAGGATCACAGATACGCAGTATTTT
CDR3 protein: CSAREASGRITDTQYF
J gene: TRBJ2-3
D gene: TRBD2
V gene: TRBV20-1
clone size: .

CDR3 DNA: TGCAGTACTCAGGACAGGGGCTATGGCTACACCTTC
CDR3 protein: CSTQDRGYGYTF
J gene: TRBJ1-2
D gene: TRBD1
V gene: TRBV20-1
clone size: .

CDR3 DNA: TGCAGTGCTGCCCAAGCTAAGGGGACTGGGGCCAACGTCCTGACTTTC
CDR3 protein: CSAAQAKGTGANVLTF
J gene: TRBJ2-6
D gene: .
V gene: TRBV20-1
clone size: .

CDR3 DNA: TGTGCCAGCAGTTACTCGACAGGGCGCGGAGATACGCAGTATTTT
CDR3 protein: CASSYSTGRGDTQYF
J gene: TRBJ2-3
D gene: TRBD1
V gene: TRBV6-2/TRBV6-3
clone size: .

CDR3 DNA: TGCGCCAGCAGCTTGGGAGGGGGACAGCGAGCTTTCTTT
CDR3 protein: CASSLGGGQRAFF
J gene: TRBJ1-1
D gene: TRBD1
V gene: TRBV5-1
clone size: few

CDR3 DNA: TGTGCCAGCAGAGAACCCGATCAGCCCCAGCATTTT
CDR3 protein: CASREPDQPQHF
J gene: TRBJ1-5
D gene: .
V gene: TRBV12-3/TRBV12-4
clone size: few

CDR3 DNA: TGCAGTGCTAGACTAGTAGAGACCCAGTACTTC
CDR3 protein: CSARLVETQYF
J gene: TRBJ2-5
D gene: .
V gene: TRBV20-1
clone size: few

CDR3 DNA: TGTGCCAGCAGTTATAGCGGGAGGTCAAACATTCAGTACTTC
CDR3 protein: CASSYSGRSNIQYF
J gene: TRBJ2-4
D gene: TRBD2
V gene: TRBV6-2/TRBV6-3
clone size: few

CDR3 DNA: TGTGCCAGCAGCCCTGTACCGGGACTAGCGAGAGATACGCAGTATTTT
CDR3 protein: CASSPVPGLARDTQYF
J gene: TRBJ2-3
D gene: TRBD2
V gene: TRBV5-6
clone size: .

CDR3 DNA: TGTGCCAGCAGTCAACCCGGGCCCGTACGCTACACCTTC
CDR3 protein: CASSQPGPVRYTF
J gene: TRBJ1-2
D gene: .
V gene: TRBV12-3/TRBV12-4
clone size: few

CDR3 DNA: TGTGCCAGCAGCTTATCGGGTAGCGGGAGCTGGGAGACCCAGTACTTC
CDR3 protein: CASSLSGSGSWETQYF
J gene: TRBJ2-5
D gene: TRBD2
V gene: TRBV7-2
clone size: few

CDR3 DNA: TGTGCCAGCAGTCCCCCCGATCACACTGAAGCTTTCTTT
CDR3 protein: CASSPPDHTEAFF
J gene: TRBJ1-1
D gene: .
V gene: TRBV28
clone size: .

CDR3 DNA: TGTGCCAGCAGCCCGGGACAGGGGATTGGTGAAGCTTTCTTT
CDR3 protein: CASSPGQGIGEAFF
J gene: TRBJ1-1
D gene: TRBD1
V gene: TRBV7-9
clone size: once

CDR3 DNA: TGCGCCAGCAGCTTGGCACCCCAGACTGAAGCTTTCTTT
CDR3 protein: CASSLAPQTEAFF
J gene: TRBJ1-1
D gene: .
V gene: TRBV5-1
clone size: few

CDR3 DNA: TGCAGTGCTAGACAGGGACTATTTAATACGCAGTATTTT
CDR3 protein: CSARQGLFNTQYF
J gene: TRBJ2-3
D gene: TRBD2
V gene: TRBV20-1
clone size: .

CDR3 DNA: TGTGCCAGCAGTTTAAAGGGACTCCCGGACTATAATTCACCCCTCCACTTT
CDR3 protein: CASSLKGLPDYNSPLHF
J gene: TRBJ1-6
D gene: .
V gene: TRBV27
clone size: .

CDR3 DNA: TGTGCCACCACCGACGTTGCCTCTGGAAACACCATATATTTT
CDR3 protein: CATTDVASGNTIYF
J gene: TRBJ1-3
D gene: .
V gene: TRBV15
clone size: few

CDR3 DNA: TGCGCCAGCAGCTTCGGGAGGACGCGGAACAATGAGCAGTTCTTC
CDR3 protein: CASSFGRTRNNEQFF
J gene: TRBJ2-1
D gene: TRBD2
V gene: TRBV5-1
clone size: .

CDR3 DNA: TGCAGTGCTAGGATGGCCTCTGGGGCCAACGTCCTGACTTTC
CDR3 protein: CSARMASGANVLTF
J gene: TRBJ2-6
D gene: .
V gene: TRBV20-1
clone size: .

CDR3 DNA: TGCGCCAGCAGTGCTCAGGGATCAGGGGCTGAAGCTTTCTTT
CDR3 protein: CASSAQGSGAEAFF
J gene: TRBJ1-1
D gene: .
V gene: TRBV5-1
clone size: few

CDR3 DNA: TGTGCCATCAGTGAGTCGGGACTAGCGGGGGGCTCCTACGAGCAGTACTTC
CDR3 protein: CAISESGLAGGSYEQYF
J gene: TRBJ2-7
D gene: TRBD2
V gene: TRBV10-3
clone size: few

CDR3 DNA: TGTGCCAGCAGCTTACCTCACTCAAGGCATGGTACGCAGTATTTT
CDR3 protein: CASSLPHSRHGTQYF
J gene: TRBJ2-3
D gene: .
V gene: TRBV11-2
clone size: .

CDR3 DNA: TGTGCCAGCAGTGAAAGGGGTTCCGGCTACACCTTC
CDR3 protein: CASSERGSGYTF
J gene: TRBJ1-2
D gene: .
V gene: TRBV6-1
clone size: few

CDR3 DNA: TGTGCCAGCTCACTCAGAATTAGCACAGATACGCAGTATTTT
CDR3 protein: CASSLRISTDTQYF
J gene: TRBJ2-3
D gene: .
V gene: TRBV18
clone size: .

CDR3 DNA: TGTGCCAGCAGCTACTCCAGGGGCGGACTTGAGACCCAGTACTTC
CDR3 protein: CASSYSRGGLETQYF
J gene: TRBJ2-5
D gene: .
V gene: TRBV7-2
clone size: .

CDR3 DNA: TGTGCCAGCAGTCCTACAGGGAGAAGCGCCTACGAGCAGTACTTC
CDR3 protein: CASSPTGRSAYEQYF
J gene: TRBJ2-7
D gene: .
V gene: TRBV12-3/TRBV12-4
clone size: .

CDR3 DNA: TGTGCCAGCAGCGTCGACCCGGGACAGGGCTACGAGCAGTACTTC
CDR3 protein: CASSVDPGQGYEQYF
J gene: TRBJ2-7
D gene: TRBD1
V gene: TRBV9
clone size: .

CDR3 DNA: TGTGCCAGCAGCCAAGGGGATCCCACAGATACGCAGTATTTT
CDR3 protein: CASSQGDPTDTQYF
J gene: TRBJ2-3
D gene: .
V gene: TRBV4-2
clone size: few

CDR3 DNA: TGCGCCAGCAGCTTGGTCGGGGGGGAGGGTAATGAGCAGTTCTTC
CDR3 protein: CASSLVGGEGNEQFF
J gene: TRBJ2-1
D gene: TRBD2
V gene: TRBV5-1
clone size: .

CDR3 DNA: TGTGCCAGCAGTTCACAGGGGGCAGGAGGCTACACCTTC
CDR3 protein: CASSSQGAGGYTF
J gene: TRBJ1-2
D gene: TRBD1
V gene: TRBV12-3/TRBV12-4
clone size: .

CDR3 DNA: TGTGCCAGCACCCCAGGGGCTACGCAGTATTTT
CDR3 protein: CASTPGATQYF
J gene: TRBJ2-3
D gene: .
V gene: TRBV7-9
clone size: .

CDR3 DNA: TGTGCCAGCAGCCGGGACGGTCTATACCAAGAGACCCAGTACTTC
CDR3 protein: CASSRDGLYQETQYF
J gene: TRBJ2-5
D gene: .
V gene: TRBV6-1
clone size: few

CDR3 DNA: TGTGCCAGCAGTTACTCGTCTGGCGGGCAAGAGACCCAGTACTTC
CDR3 protein: CASSYSSGGQETQYF
J gene: TRBJ2-5
D gene: .
V gene: TRBV6-5
clone size: .

CDR3 DNA: TGCGCCAGCAGCAATGACAGGGGCGGGTCCGGCACTGAAGCTTTCTTT
CDR3 protein: CASSNDRGGSGTEAFF
J gene: TRBJ1-1
D gene: TRBD1
V gene: TRBV5-1
clone size: few

CDR3 DNA: TGTGCCAGCAGCTTACGCCCCACGACTGAAGCTTTCTTT
CDR3 protein: CASSLRPTTEAFF
J gene: TRBJ1-1
D gene: .
V gene: TRBV11-1
clone size: .

CDR3 DNA: TGTGCCAGTGGTGGGACAGGGGCATGGGGCGGTCAGCCCCAGCATTTT
CDR3 protein: CASGGTGAWGGQPQHF
J gene: TRBJ1-5
D gene: TRBD1
V gene: TRBV12-3/TRBV12-4
clone size: .

CDR3 DNA: TGTGCCAGCAGTTCGGGACAGGGTTACAACTATGGCTACACCTTC
CDR3 protein: CASSSGQGYNYGYTF
J gene: TRBJ1-2
D gene: TRBD1
V gene: TRBV28
clone size: .

CDR3 DNA: TGTGCCAGCAGCTCGACTAGCGGATTACACAATGAGCAGTTCTTC
CDR3 protein: CASSSTSGLHNEQFF
J gene: TRBJ2-1
D gene: TRBD2
V gene: TRBV11-2
clone size: .

CDR3 DNA: TGTGCCAGCAGGCTTCGGACAGCTGGGGCCAACGTCCTGACTTTC
CDR3 protein: CASRLRTAGANVLTF
J gene: TRBJ2-6
D gene: .
V gene: TRBV5-6
clone size: few

CDR3 DNA: TGTGCCAGCAGCTTTGAGTCTGGGGCCAACGTCCTGACTTTC
CDR3 protein: CASSFESGANVLTF
J gene: TRBJ2-6
D gene: .
V gene: TRBV11-2
clone size: many

CDR3 DNA: TGTGCCAGCAGCTTAGTAAGGCTAGGACAAGAGACCCAGTACTTC
CDR3 protein: CASSLVRLGQETQYF
J gene: TRBJ2-5
D gene: .
V gene: TRBV7-2
clone size: few

CDR3 DNA: TGCGCCAGCCAACTAAGCATCGGCGTTGGGGCCAACGTCCTGACTTTC
CDR3 protein: CASQLSIGVGANVLTF
J gene: TRBJ2-6
D gene: .
V gene: TRBV4-3
clone size: .

CDR3 DNA: TGCAGTGCCACCTCCGCGAGGACTAGCTCCTACGAGCAGTACTTC
CDR3 protein: CSATSARTSSYEQYF
J gene: TRBJ2-7
D gene: TRBD2
V gene: TRBV20-1
clone size: few

CDR3 DNA: TGTGCCAGCAGCGTTAACAGGGAGGGCTATGGCTACACCTTC
CDR3 protein: CASSVNREGYGYTF
J gene: TRBJ1-2
D gene: .
V gene: TRBV7-6
clone size: few

CDR3 DNA: TGTGCCAGCTCCGGGGGGGATTACGAGCAGTACTTC
CDR3 protein: CASSGGDYEQYF
J gene: TRBJ2-7
D gene: TRBD2
V gene: TRBV12-3/TRBV12-4
clone size: few

CDR3 DNA: TGCAGTGCTAGAGAGGGAGCCGGGAGGGCGAATGGCTACGAGCAGTACTTC
CDR3 protein: CSAREGAGRANGYEQYF
J gene: TRBJ2-7
D gene: TRBD2
V gene: TRBV20-1
clone size: .